This TCR beta chain was observed in a study of cytomegalovirus exposure and HLA in healthy donors. Here immunoSEQ multiplex PCR was the method, and the copy in TCRdb shows in-frame clones only, minus some. The sample contains around 70,000 clones, 94% of which appear only once. Germline V gene sequence: CDR1 SGDLS, CDR2 YYNGEE. This CDR3 has 15 amino acids. Trimming took off 4 bases at V and 5 bases at J, with 15 bases between the two ends. The chain is built from TRBV9 and TRBJ2-2; D unclear. Sequencing was done on a sample of PBMCs. This clonotype was obtained from a woman under 30 in good health and CMV-seronegative. The DNA for the CDR3 is TGTGCCAGCAGCCCACTAAATTCGTTAACCGGGGAGCTGTTTTTT. Amino acids: CASSPLNSLTGELFF.